The rows below give T cell receptor beta chains drawn from one sample of a study of Graves' ophthalmopathy and Graves' hyperthyroidism. TCRdb re-called the multiplex PCR reads with MiXCR, one entry per CDR3 protein. Of over a million distinct CDR3 sequences listed, about 35% are singletons. The sample consisted of peripheral blood or thyroid tissue (not recorded which). The source of these receptors is an adult man with Graves' hyperthyroidism. Both conserved end residues are part of each CDR3. D genes are given only for firm matches.

D gene | V gene | CDR3 protein
NA | TRBV5-5 | CASGPSSGGPTSPLHF
NA | TRBV6-2/TRBV6-3 | CASSSDYYRVSFGYTF
TRBD1 | TRBV29-1 | CSGGQGNYGYTF
TRBD2 | TRBV7-8 | CASSTSGGRSGEQYF
NA | TRBV2 | CASSLEATPGRNNSPLHF
NA | TRBV10-3 | CAISDRASEQYF
TRBD1 | TRBV29-1 | CSVVDRALGFMAKAFF
TRBD1 | TRBV7-9 | CASSLRQGTTYEQYF
NA | TRBV29-1 | CSPAGTVDGYTF
NA | TRBV19 | CASSILGGLGNQPQHF
TRBD1 | TRBV7-8 | CASSTGTGALEQYF
NA | TRBV7-9 | CASSSQGGRPYEQYF